This entry features one T cell receptor beta chain sequence. Its antigen is not identified. The record originates from a study of graft-versus-host responses after intestinal transplantation. Study overall: Every transplant recipient was induced with anti-thymocyte globulin, then maintained on tacrolimus and steroids for 2 to 3 years. General observations from the study: GvH clones were found in recipient marrow; some appeared first in ileum or blood.

The method was immunoSEQ multiplex PCR; TCRdb's version includes in-frame clones alone and lacks a portion of them. The repertoire holds 57,000 or so clones, with under 95% as singletons. The clonotype comes from a human patient who received an intestinal transplant, so some T cells may come from the graft donor. The material was PBMCs, obtained about 120 days after intestinal transplantation.

This CDR3 is CASSRTSTEDEQFF. DNA of the CDR3: TGTGCCAGCAGTCGGACCTCCACCGAGGATGAGCAGTTCTTC. The chain joins TRBV6-1 to TRBJ2-1; the D is unclear. This CDR3 spans 14 amino acids. Germline CDR1 is MNHNS and CDR2 is SASEGT. V lost 5 bases, J lost 8 bases, and 16 bases lay in between.